These 5 T cell receptor beta chains share one sample of origin, sequenced in a study of blood T cell repertoires in COVID-19. The repertoire was sequenced with immunoSEQ multiplex PCR; TCRdb's copy has only in-frame clones and lacks some. The sample has some 180,000 clones, 76% seen once. Sequenced: peripheral blood. The source is a woman aged 50 to 65 with active or convalescent COVID-19.

CDR3 sequence reads: CASSATSGNYNEQFF. CDR3 DNA: TGTGCCAGCAGCGCGACTAGCGGGAACTACAATGAGCAGTTCTTC. The V and J genes are TRBV9 and TRBJ2-1; 11 bases line up with TRBD2. J lost 3 bases, V lost 3 bases, and 2 bases had no gene match. The germline gives CDR1 SGDLS, CDR2 YYNGEE. The CDR3 consists of 15 residues.

The genes are TRBV7-9 and TRBJ2-7; 8 nucleotides line up with TRBD2. From germline, CDR1 is SEHNR and CDR2 FQNEAQ (reference sequence). CDR3 length: 14 amino acids. The junction had 4 bases not matched to a gene; V was cut back by 1 base and J by 5 bases. In DNA, the CDR3 is TGTGCCAGCAGCTTAGATGGGACTAGAAACGAGCAGTACTTC. Its translation is CASSLDGTRNEQYF.

This clone showed up just once. This rearrangement joins TRBV27 to TRBJ2-2; 7 positions agree with TRBD1. Germline assignment: CDR1 MNHEY and CDR2 SMNVEV (reference sequence). V shed 5 bases, J shed 3 bases, and the junction held 9 bases outside the gene matches. The CDR3 length is 16 residues. The CDR3 coding sequence is TGTGCCAGCAGTCCGCGACAGGGAAGGTACACCGGGGAGCTGTTTTTT. Its translation: CASSPRQGRYTGELFF.

The rearrangement joins TRBV6-5 to TRBJ1-3; no reliable D call. Looked up from germline, CDR1 is MNHEY and CDR2 is SVGAGI. The CDR3 is made up of 11 amino acids. V shed 6 bases and J shed 4 bases, with 4 bases lying between them. Here the CDR3 DNA reads TGTGCCAGCAGGCAGGGAAACACCATATATTTT. This encodes CASRQGNTIYF.

This clone has just a few counts. This chain links TRBV27 with TRBJ1-6, with D perhaps matching TRBD1 (6 bases). V was pared by 5 bases and J by 10 bases, with 15 bases between. Germline V gives CDR1 MNHEY, CDR2 SMNVEV (reference sequence). CDR3 length: 14 amino acids. DNA of the CDR3: TGTGCCAGCAGTCCGAACAGGGAGCGCTCACCCCTCCACTTT. Amino acid sequence: CASSPNRERSPLHF.